This TCR beta chain comes out of a study of blood T cell repertoires in COVID-19. Study-wide background: The origin of the acute and convalescent COVID-19 samples was the United States, Italy and Spain. T cells, B-cell-depleted T cells, or PBMCs supplied cDNA or gDNA.

Original data processing: By means of reference gene primer amplification, nucleated cell counts were estimated. Using immunoSEQ multiplex PCR, the repertoire was profiled, and TCRdb retains in-frame clones only, with some absent. V and J calls and clone size are given by that table; D and trimming were obtained from the DNA. The sample includes fewer than 25,000 clones, 90% of them seen just once. The junction had 6 bases not matched to a gene; V was cut back by 3 bases and J by 5 bases. This CDR3 is built from 14 residues. CDR1 KGHSH and CDR2 LQKENI come from the germline V gene. The clonotype originates from a man aged 65-85 years with acute or convalescent COVID-19. The V gene is TRBV18, the J gene TRBJ2-7; TRBD1 matches at 8 bases. Sequenced input: peripheral blood. CDR3 bases: TGTGCCAGCTCACCCGTTTCAGGGGGCAACGAGCAGTACTTC. Translation: CASSPVSGGNEQYF.